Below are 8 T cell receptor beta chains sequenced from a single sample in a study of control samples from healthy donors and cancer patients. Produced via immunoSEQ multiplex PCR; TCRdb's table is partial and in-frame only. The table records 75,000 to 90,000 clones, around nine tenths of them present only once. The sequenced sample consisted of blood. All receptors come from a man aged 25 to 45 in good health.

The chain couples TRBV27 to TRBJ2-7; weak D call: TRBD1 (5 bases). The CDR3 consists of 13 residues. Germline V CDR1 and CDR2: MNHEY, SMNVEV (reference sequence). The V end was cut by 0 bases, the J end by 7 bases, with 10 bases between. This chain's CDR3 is CASSLSIGQEQYV. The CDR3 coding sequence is TGTGCCAGCAGTTTATCAATCGGACAAGAGCAGTACGTC.

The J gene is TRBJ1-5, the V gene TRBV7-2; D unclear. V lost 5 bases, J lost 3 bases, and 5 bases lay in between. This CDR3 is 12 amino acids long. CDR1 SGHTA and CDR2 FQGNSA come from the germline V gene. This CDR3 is CASSAYNQPQHF. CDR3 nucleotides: TGTGCCAGCAGCGCCTACAATCAGCCCCAGCATTTT.

DNA for the CDR3: TGTGCCAGCAGTTCCGGGGCCCTTTATGGCTACACCTTC. Its protein product is CASSSGALYGYTF. This chain links TRBV6-5 with TRBJ1-2; D may be TRBD1 (5 bases). Deletions cut 4 bases from V and 5 bases from J, with 11 bases between. The length of the CDR3 is 13 residues. CDR1 is MNHEY and CDR2 is SVGAGI in the germline V gene.

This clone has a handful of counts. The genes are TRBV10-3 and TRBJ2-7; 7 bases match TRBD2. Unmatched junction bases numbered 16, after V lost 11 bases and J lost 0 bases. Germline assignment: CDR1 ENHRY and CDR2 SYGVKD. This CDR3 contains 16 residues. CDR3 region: CAVQRTSGESSYEQYF. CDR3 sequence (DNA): TGTGCCGTCCAGAGGACGAGCGGGGAAAGCTCCTACGAGCAGTACTTC.

CDR3 loop: CASSSAGTPYNEQFF. The CDR3, as DNA: TGTGCCAGCAGTAGTGCCGGGACGCCTTACAATGAGCAGTTCTTC. This sequence joins TRBV6-5 and TRBJ2-1, with D perhaps matching TRBD1 or TRBD2 (5 bases each). CDR1 is MNHEY, CDR2 SVGAGI, per germline. V was cut by 5 bases and J by 4 bases, with 15 bases left in between. CDR3 length: 15 amino acids.

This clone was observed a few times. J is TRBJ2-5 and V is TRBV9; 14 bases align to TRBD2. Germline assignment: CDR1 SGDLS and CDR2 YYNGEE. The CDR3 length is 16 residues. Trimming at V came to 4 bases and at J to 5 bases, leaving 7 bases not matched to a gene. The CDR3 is CASSSRLAGGPETQYF. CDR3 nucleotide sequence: TGTGCCAGCAGCTCCCGACTAGCGGGGGGGCCGGAGACCCAGTACTTC.

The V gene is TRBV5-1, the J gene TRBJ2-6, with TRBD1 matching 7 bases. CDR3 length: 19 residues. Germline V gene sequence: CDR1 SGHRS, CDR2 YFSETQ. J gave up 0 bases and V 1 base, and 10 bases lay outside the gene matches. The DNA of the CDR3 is TGCGCCAGCAGCTTGCCCACCGGGACAGTGATCTCTGGGGCCAACGTCCTGACTTTC. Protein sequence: CASSLPTGTVISGANVLTF.

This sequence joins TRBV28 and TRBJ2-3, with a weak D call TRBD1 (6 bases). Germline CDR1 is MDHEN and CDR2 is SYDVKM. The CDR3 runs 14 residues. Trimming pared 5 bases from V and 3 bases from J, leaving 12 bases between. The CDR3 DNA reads TGTGCCAGCAGTCTAGGGACATGGACAGATACGCAGTATTTT. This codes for CASSLGTWTDTQYF. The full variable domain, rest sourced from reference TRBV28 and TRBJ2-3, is DVKVTQSSRYLVKRTGEKVFLECVQDMDHENMFWYRQDPGLGLRLIYFSYDVKMKEKGDIPEGYSVSREKKERFSLILESASTNQTSMYLCASSLGTWTDTQYFGPGTRLTVL.